This T cell receptor beta chain was recovered during a study of shared clonotypes between healthy human individuals. Positive CCR7 selection of CD45RO-negative cells yielded the naive CD8 cells, and terminally differentiated effector memory CD45RA+ cells were excluded. The assay was immunoSEQ multiplex PCR, and TCRdb's table has in-frame clones only and misses some. Of 1.5 million to 2.5 million clones listed, just under 95% are singletons. Germline assignment: CDR1 MDHEN and CDR2 SYDVKM. The CDR3 consists of 17 residues. Deletions cut 3 bases from V and 6 bases from J, with 22 bases between. This chain links TRBV28 with TRBJ2-3, with a possible D match to TRBD2 (6 bases). The specimen sequenced was naive CD8+ T cells sorted from blood. The sequence came from a man between 18 and 29 years old in good health. The CDR3 loop is CASSLSGGVISTDTQYF. Here the CDR3 DNA reads TGTGCCAGCAGTTTGTCTGGAGGGGTGATCTCGACCGATACGCAGTATTTT.